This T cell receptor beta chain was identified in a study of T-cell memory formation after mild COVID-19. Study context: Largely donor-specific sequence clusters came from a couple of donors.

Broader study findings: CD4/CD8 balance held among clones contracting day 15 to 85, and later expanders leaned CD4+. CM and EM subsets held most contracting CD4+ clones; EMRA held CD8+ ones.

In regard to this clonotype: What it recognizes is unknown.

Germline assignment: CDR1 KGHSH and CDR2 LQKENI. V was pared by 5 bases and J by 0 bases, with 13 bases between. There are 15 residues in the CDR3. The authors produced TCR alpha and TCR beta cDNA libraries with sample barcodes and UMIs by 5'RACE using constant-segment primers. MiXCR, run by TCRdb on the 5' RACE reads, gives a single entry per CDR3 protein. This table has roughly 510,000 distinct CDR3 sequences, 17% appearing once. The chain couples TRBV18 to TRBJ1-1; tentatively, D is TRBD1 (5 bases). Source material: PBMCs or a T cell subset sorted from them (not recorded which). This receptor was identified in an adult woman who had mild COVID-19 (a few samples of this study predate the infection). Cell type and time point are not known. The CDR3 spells CASSTGTSMNTEAFF. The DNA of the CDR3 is TGTGCCAGCTCAACCGGGACGTCCATGAACACTGAAGCTTTCTTT.